These 10 T cell receptor beta chains were all obtained from the same sample, sequenced in a study of cytomegalovirus exposure and HLA in healthy donors (dated by TCRdb to the late 2010s). The method was the immunoSEQ multiplex PCR assay. TCRdb carries this immuneACCESS record with in-frame sequences only. Its versions omit some clonotypes, under half of them owing to an unresolved V gene in the studies checked, with the rest unexplained. The sample table lists some 320,000 clones, around 90% of them with a count of one. 1.2% of the sample goes to the ten largest clones. The sample comprised PBMCs. These receptors all come from a woman in her thirties in good health and CMV-seropositive.

This sequence joins TRBV28 and TRBJ1-5; D uncertain. Germline CDR1 is MDHEN and CDR2 is SYDVKM. V was cut by 2 bases and J by 4 bases, with 12 bases left in between. The CDR3 sequence is 15 residues long. The CDR3 nucleotides are TGTGCCAGCAGTTTAGGCGGGCAGAGTAATCAGCCCCAGCATTTT. Its protein product is CASSLGGQSNQPQHF. Full variable domain (outside the CDR3, taken from reference TRBV28 and TRBJ1-5): DVKVTQSSRYLVKRTGEKVFLECVQDMDHENMFWYRQDPGLGLRLIYFSYDVKMKEKGDIPEGYSVSREKKERFSLILESASTNQTSMYLCASSLGGQSNQPQHFGDGTRLSIL.

The DNA for the CDR3 is TGCGCCAGCAGCCCCAGAGCTATAAACGAGCAGTACTTC. It is translated as CASSPRAINEQYF. The chain employs TRBV5-1 and TRBJ2-7; D remains ambiguous. CDR3 length: 13 amino acids. Germline assignment: CDR1 SGHRS and CDR2 YFSETQ. V lost 4 bases to trimming and J lost 5 bases, with 13 bases between them.

This clone was recorded only once. The CDR3 here is CASSPGETQYF. The CDR3 DNA reads TGTGCCAGCAGCCCCGGGGAGACCCAGTACTTC. J is TRBJ2-5 and V is TRBV6-5, with D uncertain. Trimming stripped 6 bases from V and 5 bases from J, with 7 bases between. Germline values: CDR1 MNHEY, CDR2 SVGAGI. This CDR3 comprises 11 residues.

V is TRBV7-6 and J is TRBJ2-7; perhaps TRBD1 as D (6 bases). With 5 bases removed from V and 1 base from J, the gap between germline ends came to 12 bases. This CDR3 is built from 14 residues. Germline V gene sequence: CDR1 SGHVS, CDR2 FNYEAQ. The chain's CDR3 is CASSPRDTSYEQYF. The CDR3 DNA reads as TGTGCCAGCAGCCCCCGGGACACTTCCTACGAGCAGTACTTC.

The chain uses TRBV7-8 and TRBJ2-2, with 9 bases aligning to TRBD2. This CDR3 has 16 amino acids. Losses at the gene ends were 7 bases for V and 5 bases for J; bases not matched to a gene: 11. The germline CDR1 and CDR2 sequences are SGHVS and FQNEAQ. As DNA, the CDR3 is TGTGCCAGCACCATATCCGGGACTAGCCGTACCGGGGAGCTGTTTTTT. It specifies CASTISGTSRTGELFF.

This chain connects TRBV4-2 to TRBJ2-7; D uncertain. Germline CDR1 is LGHNA and CDR2 is YNFKEQ. V was trimmed by 0 bases and J by 5 bases, leaving 8 bases between them. The CDR3 has 13 residues. For the CDR3, the DNA is TGTGCCAGCAGCCAAGATCTTAGGGACGAGCAGTACTTC. This encodes CASSQDLRDEQYF.

This sequence joins TRBV4-3 and TRBJ1-3; D call uncertain. This CDR3 comprises 16 residues. V was shortened by 1 base and J by 1 base, with 11 bases between the two germline ends. Looked up from germline, CDR1 is LGHNA and CDR2 is YSLEER. The CDR3 coding sequence is TGCGCCAGCAGCCAAGTCCCAGGTACTTCTGGAAACACCATATATTTT. Protein sequence: CASSQVPGTSGNTIYF.

The CDR3 DNA reads as TGTGCCAGCAGCTTAGAGGACAGGGGAGGCTCACCCCTCCACTTT. Protein: CASSLEDRGGSPLHF. V and J are TRBV7-3 and TRBJ1-6; TRBD1 aligns across 9 bases. Trimming removed 2 bases from V and 10 bases from J; junction bases left unmatched: 6. CDR3 length: 15 residues. The germline CDR1 and CDR2 sequences are SGHTA and FQGTGA.

This rearrangement joins TRBV7-2 to TRBJ1-2, with 12 nucleotides matching TRBD1. CDR1 is SGHTA and CDR2 is FQGNSA in the germline V gene. There are 16 residues in the CDR3. After removal of 5 bases from V and 7 bases from J, the junction contained 11 bases not matched to a gene. CDR3 in DNA: TGTGCCAGCAGCACATCCGCCGGGACAGGGGGCTTTGGCTACACCTTC. This translates into CASSTSAGTGGFGYTF. The full variable domain, rest sourced from reference TRBV7-2 and TRBJ1-2, is GAGVSQSPSNKVTEKGKDVELRCDPISGHTALYWYRQSLGQGLEFLIYFQGNSAPDKSGLPSDRFSAERTGGSVSTLTIQRTQQEDSAVYLCASSTSAGTGGFGYTFGSGTRLTVV.

The rearrangement joins TRBV29-1 to TRBJ1-2; unclear D gene. The length of the CDR3 is 14 residues. The germline V gene encodes CDR1 SQVTM and CDR2 ANQGSEA. Trimming cost V 0 bases and J 2 bases, with 10 bases left between them. CDR3 region: CSVEDWGGNYGYTF. The CDR3 DNA is TGCAGCGTTGAAGATTGGGGAGGGAACTATGGCTACACCTTC.